Described below is a single T cell receptor (beta chain) sequence and its context. Its antigen is still unknown. CDR1 is KGHSH and CDR2 is LQKENI in the germline V gene. CDR3 length: 14 amino acids. Unmatched junction bases numbered 4, after V lost 3 bases and J lost 4 bases. Assay: immunoSEQ multiplex PCR; the TCRdb copy retains only in-frame clones and omits some. This table holds more than 110,000 clones, 75% to 90% found once. This sample was included in a study of T cell responses to AZD1222 COVID-19 vaccine. Notes on the study in general: Elevations in Spike-specific TCR breadth and depth followed administration of two AZD1222 doses.

The sample in question was peripheral blood, obtained on day 0 of AZD1222 vaccination. This clonotype was sampled from an adult in good health. The chain links TRBV18 to TRBJ2-5; 8 bases line up with TRBD1. The CDR3 loop reads CASSPWTGRETQYF. CDR3 in DNA: TGTGCCAGCTCACCTTGGACAGGGAGAGAGACCCAGTACTTC.